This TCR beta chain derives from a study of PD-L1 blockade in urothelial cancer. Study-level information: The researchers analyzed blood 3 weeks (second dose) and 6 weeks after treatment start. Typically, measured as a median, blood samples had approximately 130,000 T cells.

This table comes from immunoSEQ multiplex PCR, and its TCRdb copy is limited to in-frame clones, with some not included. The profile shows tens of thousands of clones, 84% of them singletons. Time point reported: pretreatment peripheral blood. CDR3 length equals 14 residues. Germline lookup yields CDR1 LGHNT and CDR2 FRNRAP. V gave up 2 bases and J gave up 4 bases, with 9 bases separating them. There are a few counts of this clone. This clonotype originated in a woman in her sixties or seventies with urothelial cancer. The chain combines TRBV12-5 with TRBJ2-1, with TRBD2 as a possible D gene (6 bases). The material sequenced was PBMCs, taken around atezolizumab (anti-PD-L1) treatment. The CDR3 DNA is TGTGCTAGTGGTTTGCTGGGGACTTACAATGAGCAGTTCTTC. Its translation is CASGLLGTYNEQFF.